A selection of T cell receptor beta chains follows, all from one sample in a study of blood T cells in healthy people across ages. TCRdb recomputed calls from the 5' RACE reads with MiXCR, one row per CDR3 protein. This repertoire shows roughly 1 million distinct CDR3 sequences, approximately 26% found once; its top ten account for 0.75%. These same data were also listed under a study on T cells of mothers and their children.

The sample was blood. These receptors came from a girl under 10 years old in good health. Both conserved end residues are part of each CDR3. Fields, in order: J gene, V gene, CDR3 protein.

J gene: TRBJ1-1
V gene: TRBV6-2/TRBV6-3
CDR3 protein: CASSYTGLYPNTEAFF

J gene: TRBJ1-2
V gene: TRBV14
CDR3 protein: CASSQVTAANYGYTF

J gene: TRBJ1-5
V gene: TRBV12-3/TRBV12-4
CDR3 protein: CASSLGGVQIDQPQHF

J gene: TRBJ2-5
V gene: TRBV11-2
CDR3 protein: CASSFRGRATQYF

J gene: TRBJ2-4
V gene: TRBV29-1
CDR3 protein: CSASLLGDIQYF

J gene: TRBJ2-7
V gene: TRBV4-2
CDR3 protein: CASSHGTPTYEQYF

J gene: TRBJ2-1
V gene: TRBV18
CDR3 protein: CASPPVLGGRHEQFF

J gene: TRBJ2-1
V gene: TRBV2
CDR3 protein: CASSELAGGFNEQFF

J gene: TRBJ2-1
V gene: TRBV6-2/TRBV6-3
CDR3 protein: CATIGRGNNNEQFF

J gene: TRBJ2-5
V gene: TRBV7-8
CDR3 protein: CASSLLGGKGQETQYF

J gene: TRBJ2-7
V gene: TRBV7-2
CDR3 protein: CASSLGSGGTYEQYF

J gene: TRBJ1-3
V gene: TRBV15
CDR3 protein: CATSGGNTIYF

J gene: TRBJ1-3
V gene: TRBV4-1
CDR3 protein: CASSSPWGAGNTIYF

J gene: TRBJ1-6
V gene: TRBV7-3
CDR3 protein: CASSSGRQGIGSPLHF

J gene: TRBJ1-2
V gene: TRBV20-1
CDR3 protein: CSALVGAVSYGYTF

J gene: TRBJ2-7
V gene: TRBV18
CDR3 protein: CASSQQEYEQYF